The present T cell receptor beta chain was sequenced within a study of blood T cell repertoires in COVID-19 (TCRdb year 2020). Concerning the study at large: The collaborator samples originated in the United States, Italy and Spain and spanned the acute and convalescent phases of COVID-19. The prospective study material was composed of cDNA or gDNA derived from T cells, B-cell-depleted T cells, or PBMCs. Subjects who had been exposed to COVID-19, were actively infected with it, or had recovered from it provided the deeply sampled blood TCRbeta repertoires that made up the dataset. The repertoires were released in a freely available public database meant as a resource for research on the immune response to SARS-CoV-2. Samples came from the ongoing ImmuneRACE study (first 160 participants) plus 1,254 subjects from 6 global collaborators. Nearly every sample came with metadata listing a de-identified subject ID, COVID-19 status, age in years and sex. Where HLA class I and class II types were available, the types were taken from metadata supplied by the sample provider, not from assay-based typing. Overall study outcomes, separate from this receptor: How much clinical and demographic metadata was included differed by source and by participant, and the metadata was provided uncurated.

A single count supports this clone. Its antigen is not yet known. One base away there is no much larger clone; base qualities are not given. Whole blood was collected in K2EDTA tubes by collaborating institutions according to the institutions' own protocols. Collaborator samples were shipped for TCRbeta analysis as frozen whole blood, isolated PBMCs, or DNA extracted from either sample type. TCRbeta CDR3 regions were amplified from genomic DNA by means of the immunoSEQ Assay, a bias-controlled multiplex PCR. Under the source paper's analysis protocol: The number of nucleated cells in each sample was estimated from the amplification of reference gene primers within the assay. To quantify the absolute abundance of each unique TCRbeta CDR3 rearrangement, sequence reads were collapsed and filtered. For each sample, productive Simpson clonality was calculated by taking the square root of Simpson's diversity index across productive rearrangements. TCRdb stores this immuneACCESS table with in-frame sequences only. Part of the clones is absent; in the studies checked, under half of the shortfall reflects unresolved V genes, and no reason is known for the rest. V and J calls and clone size are copied from that table; D and trimming were computed from the DNA. The sample profile shows under 95,000 clones; about 90% of them were found once. The ten largest make up 7% to 9% of the sample.

Sequenced sample: peripheral blood. The sequence was obtained from a human donor with acute or convalescent COVID-19. The donor label of this sample is uncertain.

The CDR3 has the sequence CASSFRTGEGNTIYF. The DNA sequence is given as TGTGCCAGCAGCTTTCGGACAGGGGAAGGAAACACCATATATTTT. In this chain, TRBV7-2 is recombined with TRBJ1-3; 9 middle bases align to TRBD1. CDR1 is given as SGHTA and CDR2 as FQGNSA, both from the germline V gene. Taken from cysteine to phenylalanine, the CDR3 has 15 residues. The DNA shown is the 45-base CDR3, in frame from base 1. Trimming leaves V shorter by 3 bases and J shorter by 4 bases, with the junction holding 4 bases beyond the gene matches.